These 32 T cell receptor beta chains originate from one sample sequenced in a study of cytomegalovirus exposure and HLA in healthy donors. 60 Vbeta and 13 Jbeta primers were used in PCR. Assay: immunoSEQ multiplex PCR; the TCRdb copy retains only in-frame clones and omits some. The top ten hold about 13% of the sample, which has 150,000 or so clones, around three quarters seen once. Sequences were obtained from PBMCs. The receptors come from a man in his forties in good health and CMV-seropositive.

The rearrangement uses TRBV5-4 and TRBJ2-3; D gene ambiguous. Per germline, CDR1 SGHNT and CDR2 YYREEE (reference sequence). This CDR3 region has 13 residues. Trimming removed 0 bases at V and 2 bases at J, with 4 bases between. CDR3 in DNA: TGTGCCAGCAGCTTGGCCTACACAGATACGCAGTATTTT. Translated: CASSLAYTDTQYF. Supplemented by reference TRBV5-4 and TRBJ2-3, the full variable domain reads ETGVTQSPTHLIKTRGQQVTLRCSSQSGHNTVSWYQQALGQGPQFIFQYYREEENGRGNFPPRFSGLQFPNYSSELNVNALELDDSALYLCASSLAYTDTQYFGPGTRLTVL.

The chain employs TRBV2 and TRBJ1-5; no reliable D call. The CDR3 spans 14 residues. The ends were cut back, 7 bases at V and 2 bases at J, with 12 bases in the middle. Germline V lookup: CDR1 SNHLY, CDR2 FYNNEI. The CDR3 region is CASIQAGGNQPQHF. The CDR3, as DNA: TGTGCCAGCATCCAGGCGGGAGGCAATCAGCCCCAGCATTTT.

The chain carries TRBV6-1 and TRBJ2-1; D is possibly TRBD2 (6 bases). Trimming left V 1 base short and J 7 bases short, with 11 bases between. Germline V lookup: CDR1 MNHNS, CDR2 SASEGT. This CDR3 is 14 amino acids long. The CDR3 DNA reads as TGTGCCAGCAGTGAAGGGTGGAGGGGTAATGAGCAGTTCTTC. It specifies CASSEGWRGNEQFF.

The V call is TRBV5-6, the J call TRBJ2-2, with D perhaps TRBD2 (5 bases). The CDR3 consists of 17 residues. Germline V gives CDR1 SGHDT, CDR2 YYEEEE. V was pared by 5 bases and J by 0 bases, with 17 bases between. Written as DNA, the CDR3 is TGTGCCAGCAGTCCTCTAACTAGAAGGGCGAACACCGGGGAGCTGTTTTTT. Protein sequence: CASSPLTRRANTGELFF.

CDR3 DNA: TGTGCCAGCAGCTTAGGAGCGGGAGGTTACAATGAGCAGTTCTTC. Its translation is CASSLGAGGYNEQFF. V and J are TRBV7-2 and TRBJ2-1, with TRBD2 matching 9 bases. The CDR3 spans 15 residues. CDR1 and CDR2 from the germline V gene are SGHTA and FQGNSA. The junction had 2 bases not matched to a gene; V was cut back by 1 base and J by 4 bases.

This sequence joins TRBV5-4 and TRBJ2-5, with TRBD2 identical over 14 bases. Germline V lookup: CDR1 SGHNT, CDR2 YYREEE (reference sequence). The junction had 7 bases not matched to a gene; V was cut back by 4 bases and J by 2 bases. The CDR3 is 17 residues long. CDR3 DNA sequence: TGTGCCAGCAGCACAAGGACTAGCGGGAGGTATCAAGAGACCCAGTACTTC. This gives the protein CASSTRTSGRYQETQYF.

This CDR3 reads CASSLSDTGRRGYTF. CDR3 in DNA: TGTGCCAGCAGCTTATCCGACACAGGGAGAAGGGGCTACACCTTC. The gene calls are TRBV7-9 and TRBJ1-2; TRBD1 might be the D (6 bases). The CDR3 length is 15 residues. CDR1 and CDR2 (germline): SEHNR, FQNEAQ (reference sequence). V lost 2 bases, J lost 8 bases, and 18 bases lay in between.

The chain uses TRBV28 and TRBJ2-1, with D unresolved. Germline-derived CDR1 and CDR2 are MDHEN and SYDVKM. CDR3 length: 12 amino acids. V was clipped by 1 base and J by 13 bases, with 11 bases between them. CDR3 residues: CASSLSPQIQFF. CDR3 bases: TGTGCCAGCAGTTTATCCCCGCAGATACAGTTCTTC.

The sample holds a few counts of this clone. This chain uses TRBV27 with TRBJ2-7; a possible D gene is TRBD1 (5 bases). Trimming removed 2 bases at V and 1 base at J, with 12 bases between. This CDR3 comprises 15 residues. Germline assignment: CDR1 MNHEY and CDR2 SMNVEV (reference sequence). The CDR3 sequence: CASSLGAGLSYEQYF. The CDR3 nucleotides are TGTGCCAGCAGTTTAGGGGCCGGCCTTTCCTACGAGCAGTACTTC.

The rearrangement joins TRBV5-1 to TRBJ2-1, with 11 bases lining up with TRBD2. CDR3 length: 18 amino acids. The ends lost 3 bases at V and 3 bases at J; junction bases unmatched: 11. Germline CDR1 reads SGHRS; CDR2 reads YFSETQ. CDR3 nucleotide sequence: TGCGCCAGCAGCTCAACTCTACTAGCGGGAGTTGTCTACAATGAGCAGTTCTTC. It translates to CASSSTLLAGVVYNEQFF.

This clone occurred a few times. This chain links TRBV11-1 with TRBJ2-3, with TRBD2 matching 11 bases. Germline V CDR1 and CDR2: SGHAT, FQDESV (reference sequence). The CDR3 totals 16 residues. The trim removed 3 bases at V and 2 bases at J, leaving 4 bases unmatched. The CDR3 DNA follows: TGTGCCAGCAGCTTCGGACTAGCGGGTGTCACAGATACGCAGTATTTT. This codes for CASSFGLAGVTDTQYF.

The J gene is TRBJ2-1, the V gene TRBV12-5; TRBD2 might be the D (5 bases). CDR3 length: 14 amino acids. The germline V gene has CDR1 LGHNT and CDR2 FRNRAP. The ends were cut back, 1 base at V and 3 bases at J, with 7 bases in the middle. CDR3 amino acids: CASGLGTSYNEQFF. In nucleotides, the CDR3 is TGTGCTAGTGGTTTGGGAACTAGCTACAATGAGCAGTTCTTC.

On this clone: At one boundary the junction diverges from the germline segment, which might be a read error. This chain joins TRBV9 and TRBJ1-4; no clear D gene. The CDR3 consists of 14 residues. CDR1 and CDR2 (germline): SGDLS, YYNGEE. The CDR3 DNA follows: TGTGCCAGCAACGTAGGTGGTGTGAGTGAAAAACTGTTTTTT. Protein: CASNVGGVSEKLFF.

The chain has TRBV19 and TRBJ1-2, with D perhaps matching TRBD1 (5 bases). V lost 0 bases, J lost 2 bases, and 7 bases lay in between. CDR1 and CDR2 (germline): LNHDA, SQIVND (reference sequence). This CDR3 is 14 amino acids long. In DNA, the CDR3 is TGTGCCAGTAGTATAGAGGGGCCGAACTATGGCTACACCTTC. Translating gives CASSIEGPNYGYTF.

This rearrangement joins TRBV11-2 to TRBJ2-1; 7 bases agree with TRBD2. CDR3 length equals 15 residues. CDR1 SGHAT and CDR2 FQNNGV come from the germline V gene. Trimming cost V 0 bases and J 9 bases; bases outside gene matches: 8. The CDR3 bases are TGTGCCAGCAGCTTAGATCGAGCGTGGGGGGGTGAGCAGTTCTTC. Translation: CASSLDRAWGGEQFF.

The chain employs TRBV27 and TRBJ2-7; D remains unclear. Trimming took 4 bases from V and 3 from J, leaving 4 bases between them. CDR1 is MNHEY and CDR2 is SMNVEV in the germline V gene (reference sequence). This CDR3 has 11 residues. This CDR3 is CASSSLYEQYF. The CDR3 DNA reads TGTGCCAGCAGTTCACTCTACGAGCAGTACTTC.

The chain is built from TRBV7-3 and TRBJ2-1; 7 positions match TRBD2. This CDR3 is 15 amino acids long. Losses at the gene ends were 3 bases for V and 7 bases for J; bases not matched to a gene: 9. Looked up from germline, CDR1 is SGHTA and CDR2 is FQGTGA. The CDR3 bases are TGTGCCAGCAGCTTGTCAGCGGGGTCTAAGAATGAGCAGTTCTTC. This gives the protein CASSLSAGSKNEQFF.

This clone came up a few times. As DNA, the CDR3 is TGCGCCAGCAGCGGCGGGGGGGATGGAAACACCATATATTTT. Amino acid sequence: CASSGGGDGNTIYF. The chain couples TRBV5-1 to TRBJ1-3, with D perhaps TRBD1 (5 bases). Germline loops: CDR1 SGHRS, CDR2 YFSETQ. The ends were cut back, 4 bases at V and 3 bases at J, with 11 bases in the middle. The CDR3 runs to 14 residues.

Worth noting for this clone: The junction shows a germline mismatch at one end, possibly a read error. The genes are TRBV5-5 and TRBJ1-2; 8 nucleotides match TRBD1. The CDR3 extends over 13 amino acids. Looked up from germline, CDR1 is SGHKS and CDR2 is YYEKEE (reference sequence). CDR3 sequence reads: CVSSRDRLYGYTF. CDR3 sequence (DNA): TGTGTCAGCAGCAGGGACAGGCTCTATGGCTACACCTTC.

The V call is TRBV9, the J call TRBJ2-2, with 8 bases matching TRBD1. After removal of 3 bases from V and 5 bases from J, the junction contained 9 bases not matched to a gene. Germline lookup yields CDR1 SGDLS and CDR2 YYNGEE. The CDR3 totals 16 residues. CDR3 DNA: TGTGCCAGCAGCGCCTTGACAGGGGTCTTTACCGGGGAGCTGTTTTTT. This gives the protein CASSALTGVFTGELFF.

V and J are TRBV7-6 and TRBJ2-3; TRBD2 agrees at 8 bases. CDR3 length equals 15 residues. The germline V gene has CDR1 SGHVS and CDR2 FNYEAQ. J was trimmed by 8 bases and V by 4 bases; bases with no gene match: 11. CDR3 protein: CASSSAGRGLTTQYF. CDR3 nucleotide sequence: TGTGCCAGCAGCTCAGCCGGGAGGGGACTTACTACGCAGTATTTT.

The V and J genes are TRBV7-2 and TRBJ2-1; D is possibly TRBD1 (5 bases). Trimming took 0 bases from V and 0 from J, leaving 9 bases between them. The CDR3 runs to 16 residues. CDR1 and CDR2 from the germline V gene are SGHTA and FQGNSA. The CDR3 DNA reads TGTGCCAGCAGCTTAGCGGGGCCTAGCTCCTACAATGAGCAGTTCTTC. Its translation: CASSLAGPSSYNEQFF.

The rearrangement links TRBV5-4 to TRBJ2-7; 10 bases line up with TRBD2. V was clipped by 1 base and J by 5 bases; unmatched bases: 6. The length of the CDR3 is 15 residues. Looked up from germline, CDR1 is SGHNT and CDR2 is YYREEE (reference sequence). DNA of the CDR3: TGTGCCAGCAGCTTGCCTAGCGGGAGTCTCAACGAGCAGTACTTC. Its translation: CASSLPSGSLNEQYF.

CDR3 sequence reads: CASSQGGSGRAVSYNEQFF. The CDR3 DNA follows: TGTGCCAGCAGCCAAGGCGGGAGCGGGAGGGCCGTGTCCTACAATGAGCAGTTCTTC. The V and J genes are TRBV4-2 and TRBJ2-1; TRBD2 matches at 10 bases. Germline V CDR1 and CDR2: LGHNA, YNFKEQ. The CDR3 is 19 amino acids. The J segment lost 1 base and the V segment lost 1 base, leaving 10 bases of the junction unmatched.

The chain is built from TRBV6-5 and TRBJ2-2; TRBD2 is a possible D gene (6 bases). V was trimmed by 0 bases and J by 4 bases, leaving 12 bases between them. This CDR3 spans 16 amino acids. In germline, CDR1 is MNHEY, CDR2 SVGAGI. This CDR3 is CASSYSGEAGTGELFF. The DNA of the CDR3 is TGTGCCAGCAGTTACTCTGGGGAGGCAGGCACCGGGGAGCTGTTTTTT.

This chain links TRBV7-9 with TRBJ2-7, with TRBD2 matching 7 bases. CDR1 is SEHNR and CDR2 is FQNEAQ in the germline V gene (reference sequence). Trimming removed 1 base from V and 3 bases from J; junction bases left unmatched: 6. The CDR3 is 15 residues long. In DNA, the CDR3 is TGTGCCAGCAGCTTAGGCCCAGCGGGGATCTACGAGCAGTACTTC. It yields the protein CASSLGPAGIYEQYF.

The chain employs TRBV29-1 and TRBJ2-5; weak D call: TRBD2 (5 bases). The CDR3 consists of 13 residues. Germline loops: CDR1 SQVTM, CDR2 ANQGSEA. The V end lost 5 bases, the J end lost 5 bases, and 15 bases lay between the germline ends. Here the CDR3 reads CSVSGHRGETQYF. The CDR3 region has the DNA TGCAGCGTTTCCGGCCACCGAGGGGAGACCCAGTACTTC.

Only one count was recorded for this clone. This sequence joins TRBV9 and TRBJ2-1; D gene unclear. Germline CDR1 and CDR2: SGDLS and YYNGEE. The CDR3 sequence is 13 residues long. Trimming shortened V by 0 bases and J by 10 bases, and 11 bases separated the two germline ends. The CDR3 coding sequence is TGTGCCAGCAGCGTAGCTCCCGAACGGGAGCAGTTCTTC. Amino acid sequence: CASSVAPEREQFF.

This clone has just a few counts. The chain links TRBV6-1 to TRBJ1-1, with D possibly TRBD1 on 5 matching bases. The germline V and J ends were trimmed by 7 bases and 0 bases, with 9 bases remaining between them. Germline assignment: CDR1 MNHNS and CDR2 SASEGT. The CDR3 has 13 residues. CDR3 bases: TGTGCCAGCAAGGAGGGGTTGAACACTGAAGCTTTCTTT. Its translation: CASKEGLNTEAFF.

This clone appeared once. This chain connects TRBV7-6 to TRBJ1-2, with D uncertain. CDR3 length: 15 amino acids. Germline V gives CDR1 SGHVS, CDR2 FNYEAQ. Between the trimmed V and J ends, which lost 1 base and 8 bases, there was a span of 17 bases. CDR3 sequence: CASSLGRGSAQGYTF. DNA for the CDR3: TGTGCCAGCAGCTTAGGCCGAGGGTCGGCGCAAGGCTACACCTTC.

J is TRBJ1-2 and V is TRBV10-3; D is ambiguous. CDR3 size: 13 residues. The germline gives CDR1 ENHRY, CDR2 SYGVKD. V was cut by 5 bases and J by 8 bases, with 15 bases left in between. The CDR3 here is CAISRAGREGYTF. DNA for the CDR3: TGTGCCATCAGTAGGGCGGGGAGAGAGGGCTACACCTTC.

DNA for the CDR3: TGTGCCAGCGAGACCCGCAGGGGGTTAGTCTATGGCTACACCTTC. The encoded protein is CASETRRGLVYGYTF. The chain combines TRBV6-1 with TRBJ1-2; 7 bases are shared with TRBD1. Trimming took 8 bases from V and 4 from J; bases not matched to a gene: 13. The CDR3 consists of 15 residues. Germline assignment: CDR1 MNHNS and CDR2 SASEGT.